These 12 T cell receptor beta chains were all obtained from the same sample, sequenced in a study of blood T cell repertoires in COVID-19. Repertoires were generated with immunoSEQ multiplex PCR, while TCRdb's copy carries only in-frame clones and drops some. Found here are some 150,000 clones, 75% to 90% of them singletons; the top ten hold roughly 15%. The specimen was peripheral blood. These receptor sequences come from a woman aged 40 to 50 with acute or convalescent COVID-19.

The CDR3 spells CASSLEGTEEAFF. The CDR3 bases are TGTGCCAGCAGCTTGGAGGGGACAGAGGAAGCTTTCTTT. The chain recombines TRBV5-6 with TRBJ1-1; 7 nucleotides align to TRBD1. V lost 0 bases, J lost 8 bases, and 4 bases stayed unmatched. Per the germline V gene, CDR1 is SGHDT and CDR2 is YYEEEE. The CDR3 extends over 13 amino acids. The whole variable domain, remainder taken from reference TRBV5-6 and TRBJ1-1, is DAGVTQSPTHLIKTRGQQVTLRCSPKSGHDTVSWYQQALGQGPQFIFQYYEEEERQRGNFPDRFSGHQFPNYSSELNVNALLLGDSALYLCASSLEGTEEAFFGQGTRLTVV.

This rearrangement joins TRBV10-2 to TRBJ1-5; D is unresolved. Trimming removed 3 bases from V and 5 bases from J, with 8 bases in between. Germline CDR1 and CDR2: WSHSY and SAAADI. The CDR3 runs to 13 residues. CDR3 nucleotide sequence: TGCGCCAGCAGTGATTCTCTCTATCAGCCCCAGCATTTT. This gives the protein CASSDSLYQPQHF.

The V gene is TRBV7-6, the J gene TRBJ2-7; 8 bases match TRBD1. The V gene's germline CDR1 is SGHVS and CDR2 FNYEAQ. V lost 4 bases, J lost 3 bases, and 5 bases stayed unmatched. This CDR3 region has 14 residues. CDR3: CASSSGTGYYEQYF. CDR3 DNA sequence: TGTGCCAGCAGCTCCGGGACAGGATACTACGAGCAGTACTTC.

The chain links TRBV18 to TRBJ1-3; the D gene is possibly TRBD1 (6 bases). Trimming took off 2 bases at V and 6 bases at J, with 20 bases between the two ends. Germline CDR1 reads KGHSH; CDR2 reads LQKENI. The CDR3 totals 17 residues. The CDR3 nucleotides are TGTGCCAGCTCACCAGTTCCCTTGGGGGCAACCCTAAACACCATATATTTT. Protein sequence: CASSPVPLGATLNTIYF.

The J gene is TRBJ1-2, the V gene TRBV28, with D perhaps TRBD1 (5 bases). The CDR3 consists of 14 residues. V dropped 5 bases and J dropped 3 bases, with 13 bases sitting between them. Germline V gene sequence: CDR1 MDHEN, CDR2 SYDVKM. Written as DNA, the CDR3 is TGTGCCAGCAGTCCGCGGGGCCTTGACTATGGCTACACCTTC. Protein sequence: CASSPRGLDYGYTF.

CDR3 sequence: CAWIRRGADTQYF. CDR3 nucleotide sequence: TGTGCCTGGATTCGGCGGGGGGCCGATACGCAGTATTTT. The chain uses TRBV30 and TRBJ2-3; 8 nucleotides align to TRBD2. Per the germline V gene, CDR1 is GTSNPN and CDR2 is SVGIG (reference sequence). The J segment lost 6 bases and the V segment lost 4 bases, leaving 6 bases of the junction unmatched. The CDR3 is made up of 13 amino acids.

V is TRBV4-1 and J is TRBJ2-1; TRBD2 might be the D (5 bases). The CDR3 totals 15 residues. The V and J ends lost 1 base and 3 bases respectively, with 10 bases between them. Germline CDR1 MGHRA, CDR2 YSYEKL. The CDR3 coding sequence is TGCGCCAGCAGCCAAGGAGGGTCTGACTACAATGAGCAGTTCTTC. This gives the protein CASSQGGSDYNEQFF.

This clone was found a few times. The gene calls are TRBV3-1 (or the pseudogene TRBV3-2) and TRBJ2-7; D is possibly TRBD2 (5 bases). Germline V gene data show CDR1 as LGHDT and CDR2 as YNNKEL (reference sequence). Trimming pared 6 bases from V and 0 bases from J, leaving 12 bases between. The CDR3 is made up of 14 amino acids. This CDR3 reads CASRGATNSYEQYF. CDR3 DNA: TGTGCCAGCAGGGGTGCGACTAACTCCTACGAGCAGTACTTC.

A single count supports this clone. The sample holds other DNA sequences that translate to the same CDR3. The V call is TRBV6-5, the J call TRBJ2-7; 7 bases line up with TRBD1. The CDR3 extends over 14 amino acids. Losses at the gene ends were 2 bases for V and 3 bases for J; bases not matched to a gene: 4. Per the germline V gene, CDR1 is MNHEY and CDR2 is SVGAGI. CDR3 amino acids: CASSYRGQNYEQYF. The CDR3 DNA reads as TGTGCCAGCAGTTACCGGGGACAGAACTACGAGCAGTACTTC.

J is TRBJ1-1 and V is TRBV6-6; 7 nucleotides match TRBD1. CDR3 length: 17 amino acids. The V gene's germline CDR1 is MNHNY and CDR2 SVGAGI (reference sequence). Unmatched junction bases numbered 16, after V lost 5 bases and J lost 4 bases. The CDR3: CASSPRGSTGIVTEAFF. The DNA for the CDR3 is TGTGCCAGCAGTCCCCGGGGGTCGACAGGGATTGTCACTGAAGCTTTCTTT.

V is TRBV11-3 and J is TRBJ2-7; a weak D match, TRBD2 (5 bases). Germline V CDR1 and CDR2: SGHNT, YENEEA. The length of the CDR3 is 15 residues. Between the trimmed V and J ends, which lost 8 bases and 5 bases, there was a span of 22 bases. The CDR3 sequence is CASFSSGDGVDEQYF. The CDR3, as DNA: TGTGCCAGCTTCAGCTCCGGGGATGGAGTCGACGAGCAGTACTTC.

The chain has TRBV27 and TRBJ1-6; D may be TRBD1 (5 bases). Germline CDR1 is MNHEY and CDR2 is SMNVEV (reference sequence). The CDR3 length is 17 residues. V lost 0 bases to trimming and J lost 0 bases, with 9 bases between them. DNA for the CDR3: TGTGCCAGCAGTTTATCACAGGAGAGCTCCTATAATTCACCCCTCCACTTT. Translated: CASSLSQESSYNSPLHF.